This TCR beta chain was documented in a study of T-cell memory formation after mild COVID-19. Turning to the study itself: There were largely donor-specific TCR clusters.

Study-wide results and caveats: Clones that shrank (day 15 to 85) were balanced CD4/CD8, whereas later expanders leaned CD4+.

The V end lost 4 bases, the J end lost 2 bases, and 13 bases lay between the germline ends. Looked up from germline, CDR1 is SGHRS and CDR2 is YFSETQ. The CDR3 is 14 amino acids. Remarks on this clonotype: Its antigen is unidentified.

Amplification by 5'RACE using constant-segment primers produced TCR alpha and TCR beta cDNA libraries that carried sample barcodes and UMIs. From the 5' RACE reads, TCRdb called clonotypes with MiXCR, one entry per CDR3 protein. The repertoire includes some 180,000 distinct CDR3 sequences, about 18% of them detected once, and 3.5% to 5% sits in the top ten. The chain combines TRBV5-1 with TRBJ2-7; perhaps TRBD1 as D (6 bases). The source material was PBMCs or a T cell subset sorted from them (not recorded which). The receptor was isolated from a man younger than 35 who had mild COVID-19 (a few samples of this study predate the infection). Cell type and time point are not known. In DNA, the CDR3 is TGCGCCAGCAGCAGACGACAGGCCGCCTACGAGCAGTACTTC. As protein: CASSRRQAAYEQYF.